This TCR beta chain emerged from a study of beta chain features in type 1 diabetes. Cell sorting via CD45RO/CCR7/CD25/CD127/CD95/CD27 was performed to obtain CD4+ naive, central memory, regulatory and stem cell-like memory cells. Every sorted population was more than 95% pure. cDNA synthesis used the whole RNA isolate, giving expressed TCRB sequences. Clones were read by immunoSEQ multiplex PCR, and TCRdb kept only the in-frame ones, dropping some. Found here are some 150,000 clones, approximately 12% of them singletons; the top ten hold roughly 1.9%. As concerns this clone: The antigen remains undetermined. An end of the junction differs from the germline gene, which may be a read error.

General study points: Type 1 diabetes patients showed a moderate but significant shortening of TCRB CDR3s in all four CD4+ subsets.

There are 13 residues in the CDR3. Germline V CDR1 and CDR2: GTSNPN, SVGIG (reference sequence). The receptor was isolated from a man younger than 35 in good health. The rearrangement links TRBV30 to TRBJ1-6; D call uncertain. The sample consisted of central memory CD4+ T cells from blood. The DNA for the CDR3 is TGTGCCTGGAGTGCGCGAAATAAATCACCCCTCCACTTT. Translating gives CAWSARNKSPLHF.